The table lists the clone carrying this T cell receptor beta chain with a count of one. The data were obtained in a study of blood T cell repertoires in COVID-19. Across the whole study: Samples came from the United States, Italy and Spain, spanning acute and convalescent COVID-19. Sources were T cells, B-cell-depleted T cells, or PBMCs; the material itself was cDNA or gDNA.

Looked up from germline, CDR1 is MNHEY and CDR2 is SVGAGI. V was trimmed by 9 bases and J by 2 bases, leaving 8 bases between them. The CDR3 loop spans 11 amino acids. In the original workflow: Using reference gene primer amplification, nucleated cell counts were estimated. This table comes from immunoSEQ multiplex PCR, and its TCRdb copy is limited to in-frame clones, with some not included. From that table come the V and J calls and clone size; the DNA was used to work out D and trimming. The data show about 200,000 clones, 75% to 85% seen once. The clonotype originates from a human donor in a cohort sampled during active COVID-19. The chain is built from TRBV6-5 and TRBJ2-7; weak D call: TRBD2 (5 bases). Sequenced: peripheral blood. CDR3 sequence: CASGLAYEQYF. The DNA for the CDR3 is TGTGCCAGTGGACTCGCCTACGAGCAGTACTTC.